Listed here is a single T cell receptor (beta chain). One end of the junction fails to match germline, which may point to a read error. This entry is derived from a study of cytomegalovirus exposure and HLA in healthy donors. CDR3 size: 16 residues. Germline lookup yields CDR1 SSHAT and CDR2 FNYEAQ (reference sequence). The PCR employed 60 Vbeta primers together with 13 Jbeta primers. Assay: immunoSEQ multiplex PCR; the TCRdb copy retains only in-frame clones and omits some. The sample shows fewer than 120,000 clones, about 73% of them seen only once. The sample was PBMCs. The TCR was taken from a woman in her twenties or thirties in good health and CMV-seronegative. The chain employs TRBV7-7 and TRBJ2-3, with 12 positions matching TRBD2. CDR3 protein: CASSHGTSGRGDTQYF. The CDR3 DNA reads as TGTGCTAGCAGCCACGGGACTAGCGGGCGGGGAGATACGCAGTATTTT.